Below, 19 T cell receptor beta chains from the same sample are listed, as sequenced in a study of cytomegalovirus exposure and HLA in healthy donors. This PCR relied on a set of 60 Vbeta primers and 13 Jbeta primers. TCRdb's copy holds only in-frame clones and misses some; the assay was immunoSEQ multiplex PCR. This sample's table reports 75,000 to 95,000 clones. The source material was PBMCs. The receptor source for this set is a woman in her fifties or sixties in good health and CMV-seronegative.

The chain combines TRBV11-3 with TRBJ2-1; TRBD2 agrees at 16 bases. This CDR3 is 16 amino acids long. V was clipped by 6 bases and J by 10 bases; unmatched bases: 9. Germline V lookup: CDR1 SGHNT, CDR2 YENEEA. The CDR3 reads CASSTGLAGGRQEQFF. The CDR3 nucleotides read TGTGCCAGCAGTACGGGACTAGCGGGGGGGAGGCAGGAGCAGTTCTTC.

The chain uses TRBV6-4 and TRBJ2-1, with a weak D call TRBD1 (6 bases). CDR3 length: 14 residues. Trimming took off 5 bases at V and 0 bases at J, with 8 bases between the two ends. Per the germline V gene, CDR1 is MRHNA and CDR2 is SNTAGT. The CDR3 sequence: CASSTGISYNEQFF. The CDR3 DNA follows: TGTGCCAGCAGTACAGGGATCTCCTACAATGAGCAGTTCTTC.

The genes are TRBV19 and TRBJ1-1; 7 bases are shared with TRBD1. The length of the CDR3 is 14 residues. V trimming: 6 bases; J trimming: 0 bases; junction bases outside the gene matches: 4. The germline gives CDR1 LNHDA, CDR2 SQIVND (reference sequence). This CDR3 reads CASRHDRVNTEAFF. In nucleotides, the CDR3 is TGTGCCAGTAGGCATGACAGGGTGAACACTGAAGCTTTCTTT.

The gene calls are TRBV28 and TRBJ2-1; D possibly corresponds to TRBD2 (7 bases). The germline V gene encodes CDR1 MDHEN and CDR2 SYDVKM. Trimming pared 0 bases from V and 9 bases from J, leaving 12 bases between. The CDR3 covers 14 residues. CDR3 sequence (DNA): TGTGCCAGCAGTTTATGGGGAGGGGGAAGTGAGCAGTTCTTC. Its translation: CASSLWGGGSEQFF.

V gene TRBV27 combines with J gene TRBJ2-7; D not resolved. The germline V gene encodes CDR1 MNHEY and CDR2 SMNVEV (reference sequence). V was pared by 3 bases and J by 2 bases, with 8 bases between. There are 13 residues in the CDR3. CDR3 bases: TGTGCCAGCAGTTTTGGGCCAACCTACGAGCAGTACTTC. Amino acids: CASSFGPTYEQYF.

The chain links TRBV6-1 to TRBJ1-3; D perhaps matches TRBD1 (5 bases). In germline, CDR1 is MNHNS, CDR2 SASEGT. This CDR3 is 15 amino acids long. V gave up 4 bases and J gave up 6 bases, with 16 bases separating them. CDR3 loop: CASSGGGDGLNTIYF. In nucleotides, the CDR3 is TGTGCCAGCAGTGGAGGAGGGGACGGTTTAAACACCATATATTTT.

The chain carries TRBV6-1 and TRBJ2-7, with no clear D. Germline CDR1 and CDR2: MNHNS and SASEGT. The V end was cut by 7 bases, the J end by 6 bases, with 22 bases between. This CDR3 has 15 residues. CDR3 amino acids: CASTPMVDPSVEQYF. CDR3 coding DNA: TGTGCCAGCACCCCGATGGTTGATCCGTCGGTCGAGCAGTACTTC.

The genes are TRBV6-1 and TRBJ2-1, with 8 bases fitting TRBD2. This CDR3 is built from 15 residues. Germline V lookup: CDR1 MNHNS, CDR2 SASEGT. The V segment lost 4 bases and the J segment 3 bases; nucleotides outside the gene matches: 5. The CDR3 nucleotides read TGTGCCAGCAGTGGCGGACTAGCCGGCTACAATGAGCAGTTCTTC. Amino acid sequence: CASSGGLAGYNEQFF.

About this clone itself: A junction end diverges from the germline sequence, so it may reflect a read error. The J gene is TRBJ1-1, the V gene TRBV7-7; D unresolved. This CDR3 contains 17 residues. CDR1 and CDR2 (germline): SSHAT, FNYEAQ (reference sequence). For the CDR3, the DNA is TGTGCTAGCAGCTTAGCGTTGGGTAATTGGGCGAACACTGAAGCTTTCTTT. Translation gives CASSLALGNWANTEAFF.

This chain links TRBV7-2 with TRBJ2-3, with 12 bases lining up with TRBD2. This CDR3 is built from 17 residues. Germline V gene sequence: CDR1 SGHTA, CDR2 FQGNSA. The ends lost 2 bases at V and 4 bases at J; junction bases unmatched: 7. CDR3 DNA sequence: TGTGCCAGCAGCTTACAGTCTAGCGGGAGGGGGGCAGATACGCAGTATTTT. Amino acid sequence: CASSLQSSGRGADTQYF.

J is TRBJ2-7 and V is TRBV4-1; 7 bases fit TRBD2. Trimming took 0 bases from V and 0 from J; bases not matched to a gene: 14. Germline V gives CDR1 MGHRA, CDR2 YSYEKL. The CDR3 covers 19 residues. The CDR3 protein is CASSQDSGLGSGVSYEQYF. The CDR3 DNA is TGCGCCAGCAGCCAAGATTCGGGGCTAGGGAGCGGGGTCTCCTACGAGCAGTACTTC.

The genes are TRBV10-3 and TRBJ2-4; 11 positions match TRBD2. With 5 bases clipped from V and 11 bases from J, the junction kept 8 bases outside the gene matches. This CDR3 has 14 amino acids. Germline lookup yields CDR1 ENHRY and CDR2 SYGVKD. CDR3 amino acids: CAISPTSGSGVQYF. For the CDR3, the DNA is TGTGCCATCAGTCCTACTAGCGGGAGCGGGGTTCAGTACTTC.

This chain joins TRBV27 and TRBJ1-4, with TRBD1 as a possible D gene (6 bases). V lost 2 bases to trimming and J lost 4 bases, with 8 bases between them. Per germline, CDR1 MNHEY and CDR2 SMNVEV (reference sequence). CDR3 length equals 14 residues. The DNA of the CDR3 is TGTGCCAGCAGTTTAACAGGGTTTAATGAAAAACTGTTTTTT. It encodes CASSLTGFNEKLFF.

This chain links TRBV19 with TRBJ2-1; 13 nucleotides align to TRBD2. Germline CDR1 is LNHDA and CDR2 is SQIVND (reference sequence). The CDR3 runs to 19 residues. With V trimmed by 10 bases and J by 0 bases, 15 bases remained unmatched. CDR3 loop: CANPKPGLAGASSYNEQFF. CDR3 bases: TGTGCCAACCCCAAGCCCGGACTAGCGGGGGCGAGCTCCTACAATGAGCAGTTCTTC.

V usage is TRBV28 and J usage is TRBJ1-4; TRBD1 matches at 7 bases. After removal of 5 bases from V and 7 bases from J, the junction contained 7 bases not matched to a gene. Germline-derived CDR1 and CDR2 are MDHEN and SYDVKM. This CDR3 has 14 residues. CDR3 nucleotides: TGTGCCAGCAGTCCAGGGGGGCAGGGTGAAAAACTGTTTTTT. This codes for CASSPGGQGEKLFF.

This chain links TRBV15 with TRBJ1-1; D perhaps matches TRBD1 (5 bases). Germline CDR1 reads LNHNV; CDR2 reads YYDKDF (reference sequence). The CDR3 covers 16 residues. V was shortened by 5 bases and J by 0 bases, with 16 bases between the two germline ends. Written as DNA, the CDR3 is TGTGCCACCAGCGGATTCAGGGCAAACATGAACACTGAAGCTTTCTTT. Its translation: CATSGFRANMNTEAFF. Full variable domain (remainder filled in from reference TRBV15 and TRBJ1-1): DAMVIQNPRYQVTQFGKPVTLSCSQTLNHNVMYWYQQKSSQAPKLLFHYYDKDFNNEADTPDNFQSRRPNTSFCFLDIRSPGLGDTAMYLCATSGFRANMNTEAFFGQGTRLTVV.

For this clone: One end of the junction varies from germline; a read error may be responsible. This same CDR3 is encoded by further DNA sequences in the sample. This chain uses TRBV14 with TRBJ2-1; D might be TRBD2 (5 bases). This CDR3 region has 17 residues. Germline assignment: CDR1 SGHDN and CDR2 FVKESK. As DNA, the CDR3 is TGTGCCAGCAGCCAAGGGGTGGGAGCTCCCCCTTACAATGAGCAATTCTTC. Translated: CASSQGVGAPPYNEQFF.

The chain employs TRBV5-1 and TRBJ2-1, with 8 bases lining up with TRBD2. The CDR3 totals 14 residues. With V trimmed by 1 base and J by 8 bases, 5 bases remained unmatched. Looked up from germline, CDR1 is SGHRS and CDR2 is YFSETQ. CDR3 nucleotides: TGCGCCAGCAGCTTGAGCGGGAGTTCGGATGAGCAGTTCTTC. Its translation: CASSLSGSSDEQFF.

To note about this clone: A read error may produce the germline difference seen at one junction end. This sequence joins TRBV28 and TRBJ1-2, with 9 bases lining up with TRBD1. Germline lookup yields CDR1 MDHEN and CDR2 SYDVKM. The CDR3 length is 13 residues. The CDR3 nucleotides read TGTGCCAGCAGTTCCGACACCGGGACAGGGAATGACTTC. Amino acid sequence: CASSSDTGTGNDF.